The sequence of this T cell receptor beta chain was determined in a study of T-cell memory formation after mild COVID-19. Study-wide findings and caveats: Second-wave clones with a day 37 peak had unconfirmed SARS-CoV-2 specificity. Researchers found some responding clones in pre-infection memory, a sign that cross-reactive memory joined.

In TCRdb, the 5' RACE reads were re-called with MiXCR into one record per CDR3 protein. The repertoire holds about 470,000 distinct CDR3 sequences, with nearly 25% as singletons. A word on this clonotype: Its antigen is not identified.

The CDR3 sequence is 14 residues long. Per germline, CDR1 MNHNY and CDR2 SVGAGI (reference sequence). V gave up 4 bases and J gave up 3 bases; unmatched junction bases: 6. The sequenced sample consisted of PBMCs or a T cell subset sorted from them (not recorded which). This chain connects TRBV6-6 to TRBJ2-7, with 7 positions matching TRBD1. The clonotype comes from an adult woman who had mild COVID-19 (a few samples of this study predate the infection). Cell type and time point are not known. The CDR3 DNA reads TGTGCCAGCAGTTTTGGGACAGTAAACTACGAGCAGTACTTC. It encodes CASSFGTVNYEQYF.